A single sample gave rise to the 14 T cell receptor beta chains below, sequenced in a study of T-cell memory formation after mild COVID-19. TCRdb fed the 5' RACE reads into MiXCR, producing one record per CDR3 protein. The repertoire consists of under 300,000 distinct CDR3 sequences, with around 8% occurring once and the leading ten covering around a fifth. Sequences were obtained from PBMCs or a T cell subset sorted from them (not recorded which). These receptors originate from a man in his late teens or twenties who had mild COVID-19 (a few samples of this study predate the infection). Cell type and time point are not known.

This clonotype was detected many times. The V and J genes are TRBV5-1 and TRBJ2-2; D is possibly TRBD2 (6 bases). Germline V gene data show CDR1 as SGHRS and CDR2 as YFSETQ. There are 15 residues in the CDR3. Trimming took 0 bases from V and 4 from J, leaving 10 bases between them. CDR3 DNA: TGCGCCAGCAGCTTGGTGCGGGGCGGCACCGGGGAGCTGTTTTTT. It translates to CASSLVRGGTGELFF. The full variable domain, its missing parts supplied by reference TRBV5-1 and TRBJ2-2, is KAGVTQTPRYLIKTRGQQVTLSCSPISGHRSVSWYQQTPGQGLQFLFEYFSETQRNKGNFPGRFSGRQFSNSRSEMNVSTLELGDSALYLCASSLVRGGTGELFFGEGSRLTVL.

This clonotype has a single count. The junction shows a germline mismatch at one end, possibly a read error. The chain has TRBV6-2 or TRBV6-3 and TRBJ2-5; weak D call: TRBD1 (5 bases). The germline V gene encodes CDR1 MNHEY and CDR2 SVGEGT. CDR3 size: 13 residues. Written as DNA, the CDR3 is TGTGCCAGCAGTCCCGTGGGGCAAGAGGCCCAGTACTTC. As protein: CASSPVGQEAQYF.

The CDR3 here is CASSQTAVFTDTQYF. The CDR3 DNA follows: TGCGCCAGCAGCCAGACAGCAGTTTTTACAGATACGCAGTATTTT. The chain combines TRBV4-1 with TRBJ2-3; possible D gene TRBD1, 5 bases. Germline values: CDR1 MGHRA, CDR2 YSYEKL. The CDR3 consists of 15 residues. Trimming took 3 bases from V and 3 from J, leaving 13 bases between them.

This sequence joins TRBV15 and TRBJ2-7; D might be TRBD1 or TRBD2, each matching 5 bases. Trimming pared 0 bases from V and 2 bases from J, leaving 17 bases between. The CDR3 has 17 residues. Germline V gives CDR1 LNHNV, CDR2 YYDKDF (reference sequence). As DNA, the CDR3 is TGTGCCACCAGCAGAGATCCCGGAGAGGGGCGGGCCTACGAGCAGTACGTC. This encodes CATSRDPGEGRAYEQYV.

The V call is TRBV12-3 or TRBV12-4, the J call TRBJ1-1; D perhaps matches TRBD1 (6 bases). Deletions cut 7 bases from V and 5 bases from J, with 23 bases between. This CDR3 has 16 amino acids. The CDR3 is CASNPVGGGGRTEAFF. DNA of the CDR3: TGTGCCAGCAACCCAGTGGGAGGGGGGGGTAGGACTGAAGCTTTCTTT.

This clonotype occurred many times. This chain joins TRBV18 and TRBJ2-5; D is perhaps TRBD1 (6 bases). The CDR3 extends over 14 amino acids. The V and J ends lost 3 bases and 4 bases respectively, with 12 bases between them. Germline V CDR1 and CDR2: KGHSH, LQKENI. The CDR3 region is CASSPGAGRETQYF. The CDR3 region has the DNA TGTGCCAGCTCACCGGGGGCAGGGAGAGAGACCCAGTACTTC.

Concerning this clonotype: The DNA is omitted, as the CDR3 cannot be located on it reliably, and the CDR3 follows TCRdb's listing. This sequence joins TRBV11-2 and TRBJ2-7; the table gives TRBD1 as D, unverified against the DNA. The CDR3 comprises 18 residues, both ends counted. Germline V gene lookup returns CDR1 SGHAT and CDR2 FQNNGV. This CDR3 is CASSFGDGWDRGAYEQYF.

This clonotype was detected only a few times. This sequence joins TRBV7-9 and TRBJ1-1; maybe TRBD1 (6 bases). This CDR3 is 14 amino acids long. CDR1 is SEHNR and CDR2 is FQNEAQ in the germline V gene (reference sequence). V was pared by 5 bases and J by 1 base, with 11 bases between. The CDR3 nucleotides are TGTGCCAGCAGCCTCGACAGGTCGAACACTGAAGCTTTCTTT. Its protein is CASSLDRSNTEAFF.

The rearrangement uses TRBV5-1 and TRBJ2-1; 7 nucleotides align to TRBD1. Per germline, CDR1 SGHRS and CDR2 YFSETQ. Trimming removed 3 bases from V and 7 bases from J; junction bases left unmatched: 7. There are 14 residues in the CDR3. This chain's CDR3 is CASSSDTGVNEQFF. In DNA form, the CDR3 reads TGCGCCAGCAGCTCGGACACAGGGGTGAATGAGCAGTTCTTC.

This clonotype was picked up many times. The V gene is TRBV6-5, the J gene TRBJ2-1, with TRBD2 matching over 12 bases. Germline CDR1 is MNHEY and CDR2 is SVGAGI. V lost 2 bases and J lost 9; bases outside the gene matches: 8. The CDR3 totals 16 residues. Here the CDR3 DNA reads TGTGCCAGCAGTTACGGTCCTAGCGGGGGGGAGGGTGAGCAGTTCTTC. It codes for CASSYGPSGGEGEQFF.

This clonotype appeared a few times. The rearrangement uses TRBV19 and TRBJ1-5; 7 bases agree with TRBD1. Looked up from germline, CDR1 is LNHDA and CDR2 is SQIVND (reference sequence). The trim removed 7 bases at V and 5 bases at J, leaving 8 bases unmatched. The length of the CDR3 is 14 residues. The CDR3 DNA sequence: TGTGCCAGTAAAAGGCAGGGGGATGATCAGCCCCAGCATTTT. Its translation is CASKRQGDDQPQHF.

The chain has TRBV7-9 and TRBJ2-1, with 8 positions matching TRBD2. CDR1 and CDR2 from the germline V gene are SEHNR and FQNEAQ (reference sequence). The CDR3 totals 15 residues. The V and J ends lost 6 bases and 5 bases, in that order; junction bases with no gene match: 9. The CDR3 is CASRRSGGAHNEQFF. In DNA, the CDR3 is TGTGCCAGCAGGCGTTCGGGGGGGGCCCACAATGAGCAGTTCTTC.

The chain employs TRBV6-5 and TRBJ1-4, with 7 bases aligning to TRBD1. V dropped 0 bases and J dropped 12; count of bases not matched to a gene: 7. The CDR3 runs 14 residues. The V gene's germline CDR1 is MNHEY and CDR2 SVGAGI. Here the CDR3 reads CASSYSDRTLQLFF. Here the CDR3 DNA reads TGTGCCAGCAGTTACTCGGACAGGACTCTCCAACTGTTTTTT.

This clonotype came up many times. The V call is TRBV12-3 or TRBV12-4, the J call TRBJ2-4, with TRBD1 matching 8 bases. V trimming: 4 bases; J trimming: 7 bases; junction bases outside the gene matches: 6. The CDR3 is 14 residues long. The chain's CDR3 is CASSSPGGLNIQYF. The CDR3 bases are TGTGCCAGCAGTTCGCCAGGGGGCCTGAACATTCAGTACTTC.